Described below is a single T cell receptor beta chain sequence and its context. The same CDR3 is also encoded by other DNA sequences in this sample. The data are from a study of blood T cell repertoires in COVID-19. The protocol was immunoSEQ multiplex PCR, while the TCRdb copy is restricted to in-frame clones and leaves out a portion. The sample carries around 95,000 clones, under 90% recorded once. The CDR3 contains 14 residues. Germline V gives CDR1 SGHRS, CDR2 YFSETQ. V was clipped by 0 bases and J by 1 base, with 7 bases between them. The chain employs TRBV5-1 and TRBJ1-1, with D hard to call. This receptor was obtained from a human donor in a cohort sampled during active COVID-19. Source material: peripheral blood. CDR3 in DNA: TGCGCCAGCAGCTTGGACGGTGGGAACACTGAAGCTTTCTTT. Translation: CASSLDGGNTEAFF.